This is a list of T cell receptor beta chains from one sample in a study of blood T cell repertoires in COVID-19. Here immunoSEQ multiplex PCR was the method, and the copy in TCRdb shows in-frame clones only, minus some. The table lists approximately 31,000 clones, roughly nine tenths of them singletons. Sample: peripheral blood. Every receptor here comes from a woman older than 75 with active or convalescent COVID-19. CDR3s include the opening cysteine and the closing phenylalanine or tryptophan.

>TRBV5-4|TRBJ1-2|15
CASSGTQGVNYGYTF
>TRBV3-1/TRBV3-2|TRBJ2-1|14
CASSQVRGYNEQFF
>TRBV7-8|TRBJ1-4|15
CASSLFSGRPEKLFF
>TRBV14|TRBJ2-3|20
CASSQDWASGGAFNTDTQYF
>TRBV28|TRBJ1-4|14
CASSFQGIGEKLFF
>TRBV6-5|TRBJ1-1|14
CASSFQGRNTEAFF
>TRBV29-1|TRBJ2-7|11
CSVAVSHEQYF
>TRBV5-6|TRBJ2-3|17
CASNYSPGGGVTDTQYF
>TRBV18|TRBJ2-7|14
CASSPGAGFYEQYF
>TRBV19|TRBJ2-3|13
CASSTLPGGTQYF
>TRBV19|TRBJ1-1|14
CASSIRLGYAEAFF
>TRBV5-1|TRBJ1-1|16
CASSTGTRGLNTEAFF
>TRBV7-2|TRBJ1-3|17
CASSLGGQGISGNTIYF
>TRBV14|TRBJ2-3|15
CASSLWTGSTDTQYF
>TRBV28|TRBJ2-3|16
CASSLTGGAYTDTQYF
>TRBV20-1|TRBJ1-1|11
CSAKGVAGAFF
>TRBV9|TRBJ1-1|14
CASSANPGDSEAFF
>TRBV4-1|TRBJ2-3|17
CASSQGGGARSTDTQYF
>TRBV6-1|TRBJ1-1|18
CASSEAWGQGSGDTEAFF
>TRBV6-1|TRBJ2-3|15
CASSDRAGGGDTQYF
>TRBV27|TRBJ2-7|13
CASKEQPSYEQYF
>TRBV21-1|TRBJ1-5|14
CASSPGLRNQPQHF
>TRBV2|TRBJ1-1|13
CASSNPGVTEAFF
>TRBV5-1|TRBJ2-7|15
CASSPSGRGHYEQYF
>TRBV19|TRBJ2-2|16
CASSQSGTSYTGELFF
>TRBV6-5|TRBJ2-7|15
CASSYRTGGAYEQYF
>TRBV12-3/TRBV12-4|TRBJ1-1|13
CASRTQGGTEAFF
>TRBV5-1|TRBJ1-3|17
CASSLTGDRGTGNTIYF
>TRBV11-2|TRBJ2-1|13
CASSLDRDNEQFF
>TRBV6-5|TRBJ1-2|15
CASSYGRSGGEGYTF
>TRBV11-2|TRBJ2-5|14
CASSLFSSQETQYF
>TRBV7-7|TRBJ1-2|18
CASSLLGFSATKYYGYTF